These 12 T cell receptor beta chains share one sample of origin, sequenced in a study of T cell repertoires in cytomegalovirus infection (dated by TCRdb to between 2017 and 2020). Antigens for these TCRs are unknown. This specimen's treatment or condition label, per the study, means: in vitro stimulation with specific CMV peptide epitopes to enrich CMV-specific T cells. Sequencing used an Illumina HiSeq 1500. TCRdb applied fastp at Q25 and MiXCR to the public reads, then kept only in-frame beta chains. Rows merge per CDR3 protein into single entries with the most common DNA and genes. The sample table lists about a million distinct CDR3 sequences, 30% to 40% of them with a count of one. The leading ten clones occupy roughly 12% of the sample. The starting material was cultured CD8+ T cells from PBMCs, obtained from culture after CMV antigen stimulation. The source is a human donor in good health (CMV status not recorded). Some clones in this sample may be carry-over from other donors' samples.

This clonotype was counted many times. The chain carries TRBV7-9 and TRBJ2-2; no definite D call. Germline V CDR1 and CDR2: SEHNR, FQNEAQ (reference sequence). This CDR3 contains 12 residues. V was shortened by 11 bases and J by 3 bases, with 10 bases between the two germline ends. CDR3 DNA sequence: TGTGCCTTAAGGGAATACACCGGGGAGCTGTTTTTT. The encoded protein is CALREYTGELFF.

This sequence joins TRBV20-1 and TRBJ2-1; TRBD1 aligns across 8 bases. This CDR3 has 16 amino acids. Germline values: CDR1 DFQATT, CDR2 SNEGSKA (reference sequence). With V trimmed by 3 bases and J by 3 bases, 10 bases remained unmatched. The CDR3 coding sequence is TGCAGTGCTAGGCAACCCGGACAGGGTCGCTACAATGAGCAGTTCTTC. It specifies CSARQPGQGRYNEQFF.

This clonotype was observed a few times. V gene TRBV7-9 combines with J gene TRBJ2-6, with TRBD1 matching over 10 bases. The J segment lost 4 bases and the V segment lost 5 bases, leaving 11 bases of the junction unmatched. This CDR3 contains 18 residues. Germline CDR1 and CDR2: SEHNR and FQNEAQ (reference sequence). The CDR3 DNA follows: TGTGCCAGCAGCCCTCGGACAGGGGGATCTCTGGGGGCCAACGTCCTGACTTTC. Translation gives CASSPRTGGSLGANVLTF.

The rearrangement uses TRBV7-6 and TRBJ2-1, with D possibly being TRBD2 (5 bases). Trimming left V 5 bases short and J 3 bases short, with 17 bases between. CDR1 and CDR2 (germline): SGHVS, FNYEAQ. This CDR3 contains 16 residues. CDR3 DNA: TGTGCCAGCAGCCCCCGGGATCGGGCGGACTACAATGAGCAGTTCTTC. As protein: CASSPRDRADYNEQFF.

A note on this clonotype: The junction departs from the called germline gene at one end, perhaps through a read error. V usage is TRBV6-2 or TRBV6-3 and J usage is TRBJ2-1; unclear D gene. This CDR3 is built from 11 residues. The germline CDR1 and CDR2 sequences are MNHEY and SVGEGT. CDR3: CVSSYVNEQFF. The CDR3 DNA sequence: TGTGTCAGCAGTTACGTCAATGAGCAGTTCTTC.

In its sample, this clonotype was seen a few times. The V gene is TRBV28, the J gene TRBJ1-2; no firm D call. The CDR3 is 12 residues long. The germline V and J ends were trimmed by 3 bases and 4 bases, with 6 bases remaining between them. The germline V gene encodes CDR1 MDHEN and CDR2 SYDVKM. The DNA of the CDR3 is TGTGCCAGCAGTTTTCGCCTCTATGGCTACACCTTC. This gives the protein CASSFRLYGYTF.

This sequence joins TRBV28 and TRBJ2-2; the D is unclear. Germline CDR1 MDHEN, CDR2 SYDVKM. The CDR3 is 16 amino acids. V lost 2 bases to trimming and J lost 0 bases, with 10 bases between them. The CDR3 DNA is TGTGCCAGCAGTTTAGAGGCAGCCCCGAACACCGGGGAGCTGTTTTTT. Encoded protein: CASSLEAAPNTGELFF.

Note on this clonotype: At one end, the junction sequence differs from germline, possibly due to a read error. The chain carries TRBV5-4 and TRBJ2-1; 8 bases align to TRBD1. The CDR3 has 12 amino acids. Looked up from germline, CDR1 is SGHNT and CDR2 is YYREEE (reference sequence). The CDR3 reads CVSTAGGFEQFF. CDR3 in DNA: TGTGTCAGCACCGCAGGGGGCTTTGAGCAGTTCTTC. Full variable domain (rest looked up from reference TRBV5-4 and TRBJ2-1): ETGVTQSPTHLIKTRGQQVTLRCSSQSGHNTVSWYQQALGQGPQFIFQYYREEENGRGNFPPRFSGLQFPNYSSELNVNALELDDSALYLCVSTAGGFEQFFGPGTRLTVL.

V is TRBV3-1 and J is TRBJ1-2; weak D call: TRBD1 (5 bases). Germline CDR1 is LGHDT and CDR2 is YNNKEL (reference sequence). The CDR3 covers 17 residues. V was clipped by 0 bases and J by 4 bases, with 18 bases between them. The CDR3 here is CASSQDFGGGTFYGYTF. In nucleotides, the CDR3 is TGTGCCAGCAGCCAAGATTTTGGGGGGGGAACGTTCTATGGCTACACCTTC.

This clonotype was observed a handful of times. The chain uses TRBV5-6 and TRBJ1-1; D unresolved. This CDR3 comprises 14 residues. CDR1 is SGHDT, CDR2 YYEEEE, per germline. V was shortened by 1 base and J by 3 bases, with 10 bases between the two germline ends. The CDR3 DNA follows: TGTGCCAGCAGCTTGAGCCTTAGCGACACTGAAGCTTTCTTT. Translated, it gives CASSLSLSDTEAFF.

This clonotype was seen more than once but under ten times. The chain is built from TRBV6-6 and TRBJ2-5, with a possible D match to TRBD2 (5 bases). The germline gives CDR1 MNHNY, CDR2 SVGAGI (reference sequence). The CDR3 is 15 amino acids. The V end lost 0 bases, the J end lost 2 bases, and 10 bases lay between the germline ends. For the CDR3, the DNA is TGTGCCAGCAGTTACTCGCTCCGGGGACAAGAGACCCAGTACTTC. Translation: CASSYSLRGQETQYF.

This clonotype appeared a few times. The CDR3 loop is CASSFTGGANTEAFF. CDR3 in DNA: TGCGCCAGCAGCTTTACAGGGGGCGCGAACACTGAAGCTTTCTTT. The J gene is TRBJ1-1, the V gene TRBV5-1; TRBD1 aligns across 9 bases. CDR1 and CDR2 (germline): SGHRS, YFSETQ. The CDR3 consists of 15 residues. V shed 2 bases and J 1 base; nucleotides not matched to a gene: 3.